These 9 T cell receptor beta chains were all obtained from the same sample, sequenced in a study of shared clonotypes between healthy human individuals. Sequencing was performed with immunoSEQ multiplex PCR; in TCRdb, only in-frame clones are kept and a portion is missing. The table records roughly 1,600,000 clones, approximately 98.5% of them present only once. The sample comprised naive CD4+ T cells sorted from blood. The subset denotes: CD45RA+ positively selected. These receptors were obtained from a man aged 30 to 45 in good health.

The rearrangement uses TRBV28 and TRBJ2-7, with TRBD1 matching over 10 bases. The germline V gene has CDR1 MDHEN and CDR2 SYDVKM. This CDR3 is built from 13 residues. Losses at the gene ends were 6 bases for V and 7 bases for J; bases not matched to a gene: 6. For the CDR3, the DNA is TGTGCCAGCAGGGACAGGGGGTTGGGGGAGCAGTACTTC. This encodes CASRDRGLGEQYF.

The genes are TRBV29-1 and TRBJ2-3; no firm D call. Germline V gene data show CDR1 as SQVTM and CDR2 as ANQGSEA. The CDR3 consists of 14 residues. With 0 bases removed from V and 2 bases from J, the gap between germline ends came to 9 bases. As DNA, the CDR3 is TGCAGCGTTGAAGAGGGGTGGCCCACAGATACGCAGTATTTT. Translating it yields CSVEEGWPTDTQYF.

The chain links TRBV28 to TRBJ2-7; D is undetermined. Deletions cut 6 bases from V and 7 bases from J, with 22 bases between. The CDR3 has 15 residues. Looked up from germline, CDR1 is MDHEN and CDR2 is SYDVKM. The CDR3 reads CASSLPWAPRLEQYF. In nucleotides, the CDR3 is TGTGCCAGCAGCCTACCTTGGGCCCCGAGGTTGGAGCAGTACTTC. Drawing the rest from reference TRBV28 and TRBJ2-7, the complete variable domain is DVKVTQSSRYLVKRTGEKVFLECVQDMDHENMFWYRQDPGLGLRLIYFSYDVKMKEKGDIPEGYSVSREKKERFSLILESASTNQTSMYLCASSLPWAPRLEQYFGPGTRLTVT.

This rearrangement joins TRBV5-4 to TRBJ2-1; 9 bases are a match to TRBD2. Germline CDR1 reads SGHNT; CDR2 reads YYREEE (reference sequence). The CDR3 is 16 amino acids. V lost 4 bases and J lost 6; bases outside the gene matches: 11. The CDR3 reads CASSQRRRGGVNEQFF. The DNA for the CDR3 is TGTGCCAGCAGCCAAAGACGACGCGGGGGGGTCAATGAGCAGTTCTTC.

Details on this clone: Other DNA variants within this sample encode the same CDR3. The J gene is TRBJ1-1, the V gene TRBV5-1, with unresolved D. The CDR3 has 14 amino acids. The V gene's germline CDR1 is SGHRS and CDR2 YFSETQ. The germline V and J ends were trimmed by 0 bases and 0 bases, with 6 bases remaining between them. The CDR3 here is CASSLASMNTEAFF. For the CDR3, the DNA is TGCGCCAGCAGCTTGGCTTCGATGAACACTGAAGCTTTCTTT.

The chain has TRBV2 and TRBJ1-2; the D is unclear. V lost 6 bases and J lost 7, with 12 bases in between. CDR1 and CDR2 (germline): SNHLY, FYNNEI. This CDR3 is built from 12 residues. The DNA for the CDR3 is TGTGCCAGCAGGTCTGACTTGGGTGGCTACACCTTC. Its protein is CASRSDLGGYTF.

This clone showed up just once. As DNA, the CDR3 is TGTGCCAGCTCACCTTTGGCCCCTGGACTAGCGGGGGCTGGGGCCAACGTCCTGACTTTC. Protein sequence: CASSPLAPGLAGAGANVLTF. The chain is built from TRBV18 and TRBJ2-6; TRBD2 agrees at 13 bases. Germline V lookup: CDR1 KGHSH, CDR2 LQKENI. The ends lost 3 bases at V and 2 bases at J; junction bases unmatched: 10. The CDR3 has 20 residues.

V gene TRBV7-3 combines with J gene TRBJ2-3; weak D call: TRBD1 (6 bases). This CDR3 comprises 14 residues. Germline V gene data show CDR1 as SGHTA and CDR2 as FQGTGA. V lost 4 bases to trimming and J lost 4 bases, with 12 bases between them. CDR3 DNA sequence: TGTGCCAGCAGCTCCATCAGGGGCGCAGATACGCAGTATTTT. Protein product: CASSSIRGADTQYF.

The rearrangement links TRBV5-1 to TRBJ1-3; D is unresolved. CDR3 size: 17 residues. V dropped 0 bases and J dropped 9 bases, with 22 bases sitting between them. Looked up from germline, CDR1 is SGHRS and CDR2 is YFSETQ. This CDR3 reads CASSLGSSGHLGGTIYF. Here the CDR3 DNA reads TGCGCCAGCAGCTTGGGCTCATCGGGCCATTTGGGTGGCACCATATATTTT.